Included here is one TCR beta chain sequence, with context. Its antigen specificity is not known. No base quality information exists; no much larger clone differs at one position. Moderately to severely active disease, a Clinical Activity Score of at least 3, a NOSPECS grade of at least 4, and a duration under 3 months were present in ophthalmopathy patients. Any patient with an uncontrolled infection, another autoimmune disease, pregnancy or lactation was excluded. Diagnoses relied on clinical symptoms, serum thyroxine and TRAb, thyroid ultrasound and orbital computed tomography. PBMCs were isolated from 7.5 to 10 ml of fresh peripheral blood by Ficoll-Paque density gradient centrifugation. Total RNA was extracted with Trizol reagent, and quality was checked on an Agilent 2100 Bioanalyzer. This record belongs to a study of T cells in Graves' hyperthyroidism and ophthalmopathy (dated by TCRdb to 2018 to 2020). For the study in its entirety: Peripheral blood samples were taken at the time of initial diagnosis, prior to any treatment. Following sampling, methimazole starting at 30 mg daily was given to hyperthyroidism patients, and high-dose intravenous methylprednisolone was given to ophthalmopathy patients. The 95 to 100 discovery patients were randomly split 7:3 into training and test sets. In roughly six Graves' hyperthyroidism patients, the study also compared T-cell repertoires from thyroid tissue with T-cell repertoires from blood. According to the paper, TCR Vbeta CDR3 sequencing was carried out on over 130 peripheral blood samples, which came from approximately 43 ophthalmopathy, 75 to 80 hyperthyroidism and about 17 progressor patients. An independent validation cohort of around 20 hyperthyroidism patients and about 16 patients who later progressed to ophthalmopathy tested prospective prediction of ophthalmopathy. To identify distinguishing TCR V-J signatures, a discovery cohort of about 100 patients was used, comprising 43 with Graves' ophthalmopathy and 57 with stable Graves' hyperthyroidism. Overall results and qualifications from the work: In validation, the model predicted progression to ophthalmopathy a median of 6.5 months before onset, with 65% to 71% sensitivity and roughly 72% specificity. In cross-validation, a model built on a 13 V-J signature told ophthalmopathy apart from stable hyperthyroidism with under 90% sensitivity and roughly 83% specificity, and in testing the same model reached 80%/75%. No statistical method was used to fix the sample size in advance, and group allocation was not hidden from the investigators. Most expanded thyroid clonotypes (frequency above 0.001) were also detected in blood, suggesting blood repertoires may reflect thyroid immune responses.

Unmatched junction bases come to 9, with V trimmed by 5 bases and J by 8 bases. Counted from cysteine to phenylalanine, this CDR3 has 15 amino acids. Solely the CDR3 DNA is kept, with 45 bases framed from the first base. Taken from the germline V gene, the CDR1 and CDR2 loops are MNHNS and SASEGT. TCR beta CDR3 regions were amplified from RNA transcripts. For the first round of RT-PCR on the TCR CDR3, the HTBI primer set was used together with the Qiagen OneStep RT-PCR kit. The libraries were constructed in a second round of multiplex PCR and then size-selected and purified. Sequencing of the libraries was done on an Illumina HiSeq2000 using paired-end 100 bp reads. The study's own analysis went as follows. SOAPnuke was used to process the raw data, throwing out any read that contained adapters or uncalled bases, had a mean Phred below 15, or lacked an exact constant-primer or identifier match. High-quality paired reads were merged with COPE v1.2.5, and unique nucleotide sequences were defined as clonotypes. MiTCR v1.1 was used to align clonotypes to the IMGT TRBV, TRBD and TRBJ reference segments. The analysis included only V-J combinations with a frequency above 0.0001, which together covered approximately 99% of the repertoires. A TCS score was defined as the ratio of F50 (clonal expansion) to E x V (chaos), with BLOSUM62-based TCRdist applied between CDR3 peptides within each V-J. Welch's t-statistics and random forest reduced around 550 V-J features to 13, which were used in a naive Bayes classifier (R e1071). TCRdb trimmed public reads at Q25 via fastp, called clones via MiXCR and kept in-frame beta chains. CDR3 protein sequences are deduplicated, and each keeps its most common genes and DNA. TCRdb, not the authors, supplied the V and J calls. For this sample there are some 550,000 distinct CDR3 sequences; approximately 16% appear just once. Around 3.3% of the sample rests with the top ten.

This TCR came from a woman aged 40 to 50 with Graves' ophthalmopathy. The sample comprised blood. The sequence is built from TRBV6-1 and TRBJ1-4, with TRBD1 matching 9 junction bases. The CDR3 protein sequence reads: CASSSPGQGVEKLFF. The DNA sequence reads TGTGCCAGCAGTTCACCGGGACAGGGCGTAGAAAAACTGTTTTTT.